Presented here are 26 T cell receptor beta chains from one specimen sequenced in a study of monozygotic twins with inflammatory bowel disease. TCRdb reprocessed the 5' RACE reads; each CDR3 protein has one entry and no DNA is given. The sample spans over 120,000 distinct CDR3 sequences; the ten largest clones claim around 1.2%. The sample comprised blood. These receptors originate from a human donor with ulcerative colitis or Crohn's disease, or a healthy co-twin of an affected twin (not recorded which).

The chain carries TRBV29-1 and TRBJ2-5; TCRdb names TRBD2, which stays unverified in the absence of DNA. Germline CDR1 reads SQVTM; CDR2 reads ANQGSEA. CDR3 length: 17 residues. CDR3 amino acids: CSVDLLAGGPRGETQYF.

The chain has TRBV7-8 and TRBJ1-5. There are 14 residues in the CDR3. CDR1 is SGHVS, CDR2 FQNEAQ, per germline. The CDR3 region is CASSLVDINQPQHF.

The chain joins TRBV29-1 to TRBJ2-2. Germline values: CDR1 SQVTM, CDR2 ANQGSEA. The CDR3 length is 11 residues. The CDR3 protein is CSVINTGELFF.

The gene calls are TRBV20-1 and TRBJ1-5; absent DNA, TCRdb's TRBD1 call cannot be checked. CDR1 is DFQATT, CDR2 SNEGSKA, per germline (reference sequence). The CDR3 loop spans 12 amino acids. CDR3 region: CSAGQSNQPQHF.

This chain joins TRBV7-2 and TRBJ1-5. Germline CDR1 SGHTA, CDR2 FQGNSA. This CDR3 region has 14 residues. CDR3 sequence: CASSPRGAGQPQHF.

The V call is TRBV6-1, the J call TRBJ1-6; with no DNA, the TCRdb D assignment of TRBD1 cannot be verified. Germline V gives CDR1 MNHNS, CDR2 SASEGT. The CDR3 consists of 14 residues. The CDR3 sequence: CASNFGTGNSPLHF.

This rearrangement joins TRBV5-1 to TRBJ1-3; TCRdb outputs TRBD1, but without DNA this stays unchecked. Germline V CDR1 and CDR2: SGHRS, YFSETQ. CDR3 length: 18 amino acids. CDR3: CASSSSIPGRSSGNTIYF.

V gene TRBV9 combines with J gene TRBJ2-7; TCRdb's D call, TRBD1, is unchecked because there is no DNA. The CDR3 is made up of 12 amino acids. The germline V gene encodes CDR1 SGDLS and CDR2 YYNGEE. The CDR3 sequence: CASSVAGTEQYF.

This chain joins TRBV25-1 and TRBJ1-3; the D gene TCRdb calls, TRBD1, cannot be checked with no DNA. CDR1 is MGHDK and CDR2 is SYGVNS in the germline V gene. The CDR3 sequence is 14 residues long. The CDR3 loop is CASRQGMAGNTIYF.

V gene TRBV18 combines with J gene TRBJ2-6. Per germline, CDR1 KGHSH and CDR2 LQKENI. The CDR3 consists of 15 residues. CDR3 residues: CASSRQGTGANVLTF.

The chain employs TRBV27 and TRBJ2-6; TCRdb lists TRBD2, though no DNA is available to test this call. CDR3 length: 20 residues. In germline, CDR1 is MNHEY, CDR2 SMNVEV (reference sequence). The CDR3 spells CASSLSMASGRITGANVLTF.

The genes are TRBV7-2 and TRBJ1-1. Germline V gives CDR1 SGHTA, CDR2 FQGNSA. The length of the CDR3 is 11 residues. The CDR3: CASRGLIEPFF.

V is TRBV12-3 or TRBV12-4 and J is TRBJ2-7; there is no DNA to check the TCRdb D call of TRBD1. The CDR3 sequence is 14 residues long. CDR3 residues: CASRAGTSDPEQYF.

This sequence joins TRBV28 and TRBJ2-1; checking the TCRdb D call of TRBD2 is not possible without DNA. Germline assignment: CDR1 MDHEN and CDR2 SYDVKM. This CDR3 comprises 14 residues. CDR3 amino acids: CATSVGGFYNEQFF.

The chain is built from TRBV30 and TRBJ2-7; TCRdb selects TRBD1, and the lack of DNA leaves this call unchecked. The CDR3 is made up of 13 amino acids. Germline V lookup: CDR1 GTSNPN, CDR2 SVGIG (reference sequence). The CDR3: CAWRYDGNYEQYF.

The chain uses TRBV20-1 and TRBJ2-1; the TCRdb D gene call, TRBD2, has no DNA to confirm it. CDR1 and CDR2 (germline): DFQATT, SNEGSKA (reference sequence). The length of the CDR3 is 15 residues. This CDR3 is CSARPGTSGRGEQFF.

This sequence joins TRBV5-6 and TRBJ2-1; TCRdb returns TRBD2, unconfirmable since there is no DNA. The CDR3 runs to 15 residues. Germline-derived CDR1 and CDR2 are SGHDT and YYEEEE. Here the CDR3 reads CASSSRTSHRGEQFF.

The chain couples TRBV12-3 or TRBV12-4 to TRBJ1-4. This CDR3 contains 14 residues. CDR3 in amino acids: CASSLERSLEKLFF.

This chain connects TRBV24-1 to TRBJ2-3; there is no DNA to check the TCRdb D call of TRBD1. The CDR3 consists of 14 residues. Per the germline V gene, CDR1 is KGHDR and CDR2 is SFDVKD. CDR3 sequence reads: CATSRQGNTDTQYF.

V gene TRBV5-1 combines with J gene TRBJ2-1. The CDR3 has 13 residues. Germline V lookup: CDR1 SGHRS, CDR2 YFSETQ. The CDR3 protein is CASSSDIYNEQFF.

The chain's CDR3 is CASSSGPSSGANVLTF. The J gene is TRBJ2-6, the V gene TRBV4-1; the TRBD2 assignment by TCRdb is unverifiable without DNA. The germline V gene has CDR1 MGHRA and CDR2 YSYEKL. The CDR3 is 16 residues long.

The CDR3 here is CASSLGRTAREKLFF. The chain employs TRBV5-4 and TRBJ1-4. The CDR3 extends over 15 amino acids. Germline V gene data show CDR1 as SGHNT and CDR2 as YYREEE (reference sequence). The variable domain in full, with the rest retrieved from reference TRBV5-4 and TRBJ1-4, is ETGVTQSPTHLIKTRGQQVTLRCSSQSGHNTVSWYQQALGQGPQFIFQYYREEENGRGNFPPRFSGLQFPNYSSELNVNALELDDSALYLCASSLGRTAREKLFFGSGTQLSVL.

The chain combines TRBV15 with TRBJ2-1; absent DNA, TCRdb's TRBD2 call cannot be checked. This CDR3 region has 15 residues. The V gene's germline CDR1 is LNHNV and CDR2 YYDKDF (reference sequence). The CDR3 loop is CATSKDSGTYNEQFF. Variable domain in full (rest from reference TRBV15 and TRBJ2-1): DAMVIQNPRYQVTQFGKPVTLSCSQTLNHNVMYWYQQKSSQAPKLLFHYYDKDFNNEADTPDNFQSRRPNTSFCFLDIRSPGLGDTAMYLCATSKDSGTYNEQFFGPGTRLTVL.

The chain has TRBV5-5 and TRBJ2-1; TCRdb gives TRBD1 as the D gene, but with no DNA this cannot be confirmed. The CDR3 is 14 residues long. Germline assignment: CDR1 SGHKS and CDR2 YYEKEE (reference sequence). The CDR3 loop reads CASSLRANYNEQFF.

This chain connects TRBV12-3 or TRBV12-4 to TRBJ1-5. There are 12 residues in the CDR3. The CDR3 protein is CASSLSRQPQHF.

The chain employs TRBV3-1 and TRBJ1-2. The CDR3 is 13 amino acids. Per the germline V gene, CDR1 is LGHDT and CDR2 is YNNKEL (reference sequence). CDR3 region: CASSHLNRGGYTF.